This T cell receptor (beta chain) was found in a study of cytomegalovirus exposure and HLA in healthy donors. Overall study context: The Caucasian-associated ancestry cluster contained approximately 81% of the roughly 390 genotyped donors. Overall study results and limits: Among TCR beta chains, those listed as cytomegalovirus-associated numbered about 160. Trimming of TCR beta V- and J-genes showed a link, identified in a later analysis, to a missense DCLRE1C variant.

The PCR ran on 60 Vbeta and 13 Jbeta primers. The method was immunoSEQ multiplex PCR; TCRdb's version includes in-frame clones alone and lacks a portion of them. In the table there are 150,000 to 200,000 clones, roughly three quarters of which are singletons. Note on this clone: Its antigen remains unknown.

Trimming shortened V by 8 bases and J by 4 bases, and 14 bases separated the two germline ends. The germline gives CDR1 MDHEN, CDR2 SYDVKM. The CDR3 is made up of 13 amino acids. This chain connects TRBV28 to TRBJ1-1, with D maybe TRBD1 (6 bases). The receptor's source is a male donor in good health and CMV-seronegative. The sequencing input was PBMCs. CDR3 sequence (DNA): TGTGCCAGCTTGAGGGGGGGGAGCACTGAAGCTTTCTTT. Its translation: CASLRGGSTEAFF.